This paragraph covers one T cell receptor beta chain sequence. The entry originates in a study of blood T cell repertoires in COVID-19. This CDR3 is 16 amino acids long. J gave up 3 bases and V 0 bases, and 6 bases lay outside the gene matches. Germline CDR1 SGHRS, CDR2 YFSETQ. In the authors' methods: Cell counts per sample came from amplifying reference gene primers. Some clones are missing from TCRdb's copy, which holds only in-frame ones; the method was immunoSEQ multiplex PCR. The DNA gave D and trimming, while V, J and clone size come from that table. The table shows 95,000 or so clones, with about nine tenths occurring only once.

Sequenced sample: peripheral blood. The chain couples TRBV5-1 to TRBJ2-3; TRBD1 aligns across 8 bases. This TCR came from a woman in her 70s with acute or convalescent COVID-19. The CDR3 here is CASSLGGTGLTDTQYF. The DNA of the CDR3 is TGCGCCAGCAGCTTGGGGGGGACAGGCCTGACAGATACGCAGTATTTT.